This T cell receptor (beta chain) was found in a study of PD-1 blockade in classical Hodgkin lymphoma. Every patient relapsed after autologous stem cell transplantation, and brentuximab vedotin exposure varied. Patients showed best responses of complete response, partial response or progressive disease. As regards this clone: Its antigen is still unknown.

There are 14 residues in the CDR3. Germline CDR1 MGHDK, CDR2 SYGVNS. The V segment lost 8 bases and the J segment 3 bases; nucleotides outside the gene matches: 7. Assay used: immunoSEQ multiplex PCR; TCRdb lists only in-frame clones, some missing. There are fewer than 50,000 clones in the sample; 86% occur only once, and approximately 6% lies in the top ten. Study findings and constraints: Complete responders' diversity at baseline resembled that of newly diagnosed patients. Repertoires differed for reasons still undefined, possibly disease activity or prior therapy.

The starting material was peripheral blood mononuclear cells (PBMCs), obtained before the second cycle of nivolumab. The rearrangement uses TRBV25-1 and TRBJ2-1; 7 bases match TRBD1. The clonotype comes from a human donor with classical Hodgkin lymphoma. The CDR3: CASSPGTDYNEQFF. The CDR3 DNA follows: TGTGCCAGCTCTCCCGGGACAGACTACAATGAGCAGTTCTTC.